The rows below give T cell receptor beta chains drawn from one sample of a study of blood T cell repertoires in COVID-19. Clones were read by immunoSEQ multiplex PCR, and TCRdb kept only the in-frame ones, dropping some. The table includes about 180,000 clones, 75% to 85% detected once. The sequenced sample was PBMCs or T cells enriched from blood (not recorded which). The source is a man aged 50-59 years who had recovered from COVID-19. Both conserved end residues are part of each CDR3. Fields, in order: V gene, J gene, clone size, D gene, CDR3 protein, CDR3 DNA. D genes are given only for firm matches. Clone size is given for some rows only: seen once, a few or many times, or a class if the clone is expanded.

v_call: TRBV9; j_call: TRBJ2-7; clone_size: once; d_call: .; cdr3_aa: CASSVGPGTPYEQYF; cdr3_nt: TGTGCCAGCAGCGTAGGCCCCGGGACACCCTACGAGCAGTACTTC
v_call: TRBV19; j_call: TRBJ2-5; clone_size: .; d_call: TRBD2; cdr3_aa: CASSKGGQETQYF; cdr3_nt: TGTGCCAGTAGTAAGGGAGGGCAAGAGACCCAGTACTTC
v_call: TRBV3-1/TRBV3-2; j_call: TRBJ2-4; clone_size: .; d_call: TRBD1; cdr3_aa: CASGDRANIQYF; cdr3_nt: TGTGCCAGCGGGGACAGGGCAAACATTCAGTACTTC
v_call: TRBV14; j_call: TRBJ1-1; clone_size: once; d_call: TRBD1; cdr3_aa: CASSRQGAYTEAFF; cdr3_nt: TGTGCCAGCAGCCGACAGGGGGCTTACACTGAAGCTTTCTTT
v_call: TRBV27; j_call: TRBJ2-7; clone_size: .; d_call: .; cdr3_aa: CASSQSGTGPYEQYF; cdr3_nt: TGTGCCAGCAGTCAGAGCGGGACAGGACCCTACGAGCAGTACTTC
v_call: TRBV9; j_call: TRBJ1-2; clone_size: .; d_call: TRBD1; cdr3_aa: CASSTATGWRDYGYTF; cdr3_nt: TGTGCCAGCAGCACCGCGACAGGGTGGAGGGACTATGGCTACACCTTC
v_call: TRBV5-6; j_call: TRBJ1-1; clone_size: few; d_call: TRBD1; cdr3_aa: CASSLFSGGWTEAFF; cdr3_nt: TGTGCCAGCAGCTTGTTTTCAGGGGGCTGGACTGAAGCTTTCTTT
v_call: TRBV19; j_call: TRBJ1-1; clone_size: .; d_call: TRBD1; cdr3_aa: CASSTRQGASTYTEAFF; cdr3_nt: TGTGCCAGTAGTACAAGACAGGGGGCGAGTACCTACACTGAAGCTTTCTTT
v_call: TRBV6-5; j_call: TRBJ1-1; clone_size: once; d_call: .; cdr3_aa: CASSARDMNTEAFF; cdr3_nt: TGTGCCAGCAGCGCCCGGGACATGAACACTGAAGCTTTCTTT
v_call: TRBV23-1; j_call: TRBJ2-1; clone_size: .; d_call: TRBD1; cdr3_aa: CASSQADRGANYYNEQFF; cdr3_nt: TGCGCCAGCAGTCAAGCCGACAGGGGGGCCAATTACTACAATGAGCAGTTCTTC
v_call: TRBV5-6; j_call: TRBJ2-5; clone_size: .; d_call: TRBD1; cdr3_aa: CASSFLQGVIETQYF; cdr3_nt: TGTGCCAGCAGCTTTCTTCAGGGGGTCATCGAGACCCAGTACTTC
v_call: TRBV7-2; j_call: TRBJ1-1; clone_size: .; d_call: .; cdr3_aa: CASARTSMNTEAFF; cdr3_nt: TGTGCCAGCGCCCGGACATCTATGAACACTGAAGCTTTCTTT
v_call: TRBV5-1; j_call: TRBJ2-1; clone_size: .; d_call: TRBD2; cdr3_aa: CASSLELAGGREQFF; cdr3_nt: TGCGCCAGCAGCTTAGAGCTAGCGGGGGGGCGTGAGCAGTTCTTC
v_call: TRBV6-5; j_call: TRBJ1-1; clone_size: .; d_call: .; cdr3_aa: CASSSGTFTMNTEAFF; cdr3_nt: TGTGCCAGCAGTTCGGGGACTTTTACAATGAACACTGAAGCTTTCTTT
v_call: TRBV5-6; j_call: TRBJ2-7; clone_size: .; d_call: TRBD1; cdr3_aa: CASSSGGNIVEQYF; cdr3_nt: TGTGCCAGCAGCTCAGGGGGCAACATAGTCGAGCAGTACTTC
v_call: TRBV23-1; j_call: TRBJ1-5; clone_size: once; d_call: .; cdr3_aa: CASSSRTNQCQPQHF; cdr3_nt: TGCGCCAGCAGTTCCCGGACAAACCAGTGCCAGCCCCAGCATTTT
v_call: TRBV9; j_call: TRBJ2-3; clone_size: .; d_call: .; cdr3_aa: CASSVGDRSYTDTQYF; cdr3_nt: TGTGCCAGTAGCGTCGGAGACAGGTCTTACACAGATACGCAGTATTTT
v_call: TRBV19; j_call: TRBJ1-1; clone_size: .; d_call: TRBD1; cdr3_aa: CASMRGRGNTEAFF; cdr3_nt: TGTGCCAGTATGAGGGGGCGCGGGAACACTGAAGCTTTCTTT
v_call: TRBV3-1/TRBV3-2; j_call: TRBJ1-1; clone_size: few; d_call: .; cdr3_aa: CASSQVGTEAFF; cdr3_nt: TGTGCCAGCAGCCAAGTCGGCACTGAAGCTTTCTTT
v_call: TRBV5-4; j_call: TRBJ2-7; clone_size: .; d_call: .; cdr3_aa: CASSLAELPYEQYF; cdr3_nt: TGTGCCAGCAGCTTGGCCGAGCTGCCCTACGAGCAGTACTTC
v_call: TRBV7-6; j_call: TRBJ1-2; clone_size: .; d_call: .; cdr3_aa: CASSPTYRDTANYGYTF; cdr3_nt: TGTGCCAGCAGCCCCACTTATCGGGACACCGCTAACTATGGCTACACCTTC
v_call: TRBV28; j_call: TRBJ1-2; clone_size: .; d_call: TRBD1; cdr3_aa: CASSQPGQGWANYGYTF; cdr3_nt: TGTGCCAGCAGCCAACCGGGACAGGGGTGGGCTAACTATGGCTACACCTTC
v_call: TRBV5-4; j_call: TRBJ1-5; clone_size: .; d_call: .; cdr3_aa: CASSLQGLNQPQHF; cdr3_nt: TGTGCCAGCAGCCTGCAGGGCCTCAATCAGCCCCAGCATTTT
v_call: TRBV11-3; j_call: TRBJ2-3; clone_size: once; d_call: TRBD2; cdr3_aa: CASSLVGSGGAADTQYF; cdr3_nt: TGTGCCAGCAGCTTAGTGGGGAGCGGGGGAGCCGCAGATACGCAGTATTTT
v_call: TRBV2; j_call: TRBJ2-7; clone_size: .; d_call: .; cdr3_aa: CASRSSLEQYF; cdr3_nt: TGTGCCAGCAGGAGCTCTCTCGAGCAGTACTTC
v_call: TRBV28; j_call: TRBJ1-1; clone_size: .; d_call: .; cdr3_aa: CASGPTEAFF; cdr3_nt: TGTGCCAGCGGCCCCACTGAAGCTTTCTTT
v_call: TRBV4-1; j_call: TRBJ2-4; clone_size: once; d_call: .; cdr3_aa: CASSQDLEEASSKNIQYF; cdr3_nt: TGCGCCAGCAGCCAAGATCTTGAAGAAGCTAGCTCGAAAAACATTCAGTACTTC
v_call: TRBV18; j_call: TRBJ2-7; clone_size: .; d_call: TRBD1; cdr3_aa: CASSLRGTGTYEQYF; cdr3_nt: TGTGCCAGCTCACTCCGCGGGACAGGGACCTACGAGCAGTACTTC